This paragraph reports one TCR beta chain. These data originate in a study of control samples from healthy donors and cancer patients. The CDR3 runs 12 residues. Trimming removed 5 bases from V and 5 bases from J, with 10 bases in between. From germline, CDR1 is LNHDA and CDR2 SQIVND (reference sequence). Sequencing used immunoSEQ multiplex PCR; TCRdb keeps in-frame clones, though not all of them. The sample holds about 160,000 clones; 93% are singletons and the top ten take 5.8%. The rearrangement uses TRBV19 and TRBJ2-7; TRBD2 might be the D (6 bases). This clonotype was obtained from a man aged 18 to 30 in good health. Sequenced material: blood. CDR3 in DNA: TGTGCCAGTAGTCTCGGGGGTGACGAGCAGTACTTC. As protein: CASSLGGDEQYF.